These T cell receptor beta chains were read from a single sample in a study of CD8 T cells in Susac syndrome. TCRdb re-called the immunoSEQ multiplex PCR reads with MiXCR, one entry per CDR3 protein. Of around 170,000 distinct CDR3 sequences in the sample, 90% to 96% were seen once. The sequencing input was CD4+ T cells from PBMCs. The receptors originated from a human donor with Susac syndrome. Both conserved end residues are part of each CDR3. A D gene is named only where the DNA matches it firmly. Size is stated for part of the rows, as once, few or many counts, or as a class when the clone is expanded.

j_call | d_call | clone_size | v_call | cdr3_aa | cdr3_nt
TRBJ1-3 | NA | once | TRBV7-6 | CASSLAATGSGNTIYF | TGTGCCAGCAGCTTAGCGGCAACAGGGTCTGGAAACACCATATATTTT
TRBJ1-1 | TRBD1 | NA | TRBV4-1 | CASSQDPGGKTFF | TGCGCCAGCAGCCAGGACCCAGGGGGCAAGACTTTCTTT
TRBJ2-5 | TRBD1 | once | TRBV30 | CAWNRGSGTQYF | TGTGCCTGGAACAGGGGTTCAGGGACCCAGTACTTC
TRBJ1-3 | NA | NA | TRBV4-1 | CASSQVPRTAENTIYF | TGCGCCAGCAGCCAAGTTCCCCGGACTGCTGAAAACACCATATATTTT
TRBJ2-7 | TRBD1 | NA | TRBV7-8 | CASSDRTGGSEQYF | TGTGCCAGCAGCGACCGGACAGGGGGCTCCGAGCAGTACTTC
TRBJ2-3 | NA | NA | TRBV7-2 | CASSLVRPDTDTQYF | TGTGCCAGCAGCTTAGTTCGGCCAGACACAGATACGCAGTATTTT
TRBJ2-7 | TRBD2 | NA | TRBV6-4 | CASSVESGGAYEQYF | TGTGCCAGCAGTGTGGAAAGCGGGGGGGCCTACGAGCAGTACTTC
TRBJ2-7 | NA | NA | TRBV11-3 | CASSFQYDSYEQYF | TGTGCCAGCAGCTTCCAGTACGACTCCTACGAGCAGTACTTC
TRBJ1-5 | NA | NA | TRBV12-3/TRBV12-4 | CASSFGAAVSPQHF | TGTGCCAGCAGTTTCGGGGCCGCGGTCAGCCCCCAGCATTTT
TRBJ2-7 | NA | NA | TRBV7-2 | CASSLEAGQGGEQYF | TGTGCCAGCAGCTTAGAAGCAGGGCAGGGGGGAGAGCAGTACTTC
TRBJ2-3 | NA | NA | TRBV20-1 | CSAREGPSTDTQYF | TGCAGTGCTAGAGAGGGCCCCTCCACAGATACGCAGTATTTT
TRBJ1-2 | NA | once | TRBV5-4 | CASSLKGKDGYTF | TGTGCCAGCAGCTTGAAGGGGAAGGATGGCTACACCTTC
TRBJ2-7 | NA | NA | TRBV14 | CASSQDWHTSSYEQYF | TGTGCCAGCAGCCAAGACTGGCACACCAGCTCCTACGAGCAGTACTTC
TRBJ1-5 | NA | NA | TRBV7-6 | CASSLDPTKQPQHF | TGTGCCAGCAGCTTAGACCCGACTAAACAGCCCCAGCATTTT
TRBJ1-5 | NA | NA | TRBV25-1 | CASSFPGQNQPQHF | TGTGCCAGCAGCTTCCCGGGACAAAATCAGCCCCAGCATTTT
TRBJ1-4 | NA | NA | TRBV12-3/TRBV12-4 | CASSPRGRTTNEKLFF | TGTGCCAGCAGTCCGAGGGGACGGACAACTAATGAAAAACTGTTTTTT
TRBJ1-5 | NA | NA | TRBV15 | CATSRAWEGNQPQHF | TGTGCCACCAGCAGGGCATGGGAGGGGAATCAGCCCCAGCATTTT
TRBJ2-7 | NA | NA | TRBV4-1 | CASSQEEQPMIYEQYF | TGCGCCAGCAGCCAAGAAGAACAACCGATGATCTACGAGCAGTACTTC
TRBJ1-2 | NA | NA | TRBV7-3 | CASSLAGAYGYTF | TGTGCCAGCAGCTTGGCGGGGGCATACGGCTACACCTTC
TRBJ2-1 | NA | NA | TRBV7-9 | CASSRRAGQGFYNEQFF | TGTGCCAGCAGCCGAAGAGCGGGACAAGGGTTTTACAATGAGCAGTTCTTC
TRBJ2-7 | TRBD1 | NA | TRBV20-1 | CSAFLDRVNEQYF | TGCAGTGCTTTTCTGGACAGGGTTAACGAGCAGTACTTC
TRBJ2-7 | TRBD2 | once | TRBV5-4 | CASSQPLAGGTKRYEQYF | TGTGCCAGCAGCCAACCACTAGCGGGGGGAACAAAACGCTACGAGCAGTACTTC
TRBJ2-3 | NA | NA | TRBV20-1 | CSATGQPTDTQYF | TGCAGTGCTACCGGACAGCCCACAGATACGCAGTATTTT
TRBJ1-1 | NA | NA | TRBV12-3/TRBV12-4 | CASSTKQNTEAFF | TGTGCCAGCAGTACGAAGCAGAACACTGAAGCTTTCTTT
TRBJ2-7 | NA | NA | TRBV20-1 | CSARTFGQFLSYEQYF | TGCAGCGCTAGGACTTTCGGACAGTTCCTTTCCTACGAGCAGTACTTC
TRBJ2-5 | TRBD1 | once | TRBV28 | CASSPTGGAKTQYF | TGTGCCAGCAGCCCCACAGGGGGCGCGAAGACCCAGTACTTC
TRBJ1-2 | TRBD1 | NA | TRBV30 | CARDSNYGYTF | TGTGCCCGGGACAGTAACTATGGCTACACCTTC
TRBJ2-1 | TRBD2 | NA | TRBV5-4 | CASSRPGLAGKSSYNEQFF | TGTGCCAGCAGCCGACCCGGACTAGCGGGGAAGAGCTCCTACAATGAGCAGTTCTTC
TRBJ2-3 | NA | NA | TRBV29-1 | CSVVDGTDTQYF | TGCAGCGTTGTAGATGGCACAGATACGCAGTATTTT
TRBJ1-2 | NA | NA | TRBV20-1 | CSAPEITGPGYTF | TGCAGTGCTCCGGAGATTACAGGGCCTGGCTACACCTTC
TRBJ1-4 | TRBD1 | NA | TRBV29-1 | CSVAGGQEKLFF | TGCAGCGTTGCGGGGGGACAGGAAAAACTGTTTTTT
TRBJ2-3 | NA | NA | TRBV7-3 | CASSLAGASTDTQYF | TGTGCCAGCAGCTTGGCGGGGGCGAGCACAGATACGCAGTATTTT
TRBJ2-2 | NA | NA | TRBV27 | CASSLLPGELFF | TGTGCCAGCAGTTTATTACCCGGGGAGCTGTTTTTT
TRBJ1-2 | NA | NA | TRBV19 | CASSPDHYGYTF | TGTGCCAGTTCGCCAGACCACTATGGCTACACCTTC
TRBJ1-2 | NA | NA | TRBV30 | CAWSVGGANYGYTF | TGTGCCTGGTCTGTGGGGGGGGCTAACTATGGCTACACCTTC
TRBJ1-5 | NA | once | TRBV7-2 | CASSLRPTPAFNQPQHF | TGTGCCAGCAGCCTACGGCCGACTCCAGCGTTCAATCAGCCCCAGCATTTT
TRBJ2-5 | TRBD1 | NA | TRBV9 | CASSAQGQGASETQYF | TGTGCCAGCAGCGCCCAGGGACAGGGGGCTTCAGAGACCCAGTACTTC
TRBJ1-1 | NA | NA | TRBV30 | CAWSRDIYTEAFF | TGTGCCTGGAGCCGGGACATTTACACTGAAGCTTTCTTT
TRBJ1-2 | NA | once | TRBV5-4 | CASSLVTGTYGYTF | TGTGCCAGCAGCTTGGTAACAGGGACTTATGGCTACACCTTC
TRBJ2-3 | NA | once | TRBV28 | CASKEGGAPDTQYF | TGTGCCAGCAAGGAGGGGGGGGCACCAGATACGCAGTATTTT
TRBJ1-2 | NA | NA | TRBV15 | CATSRDGRIGYTF | TGTGCCACCAGCAGAGATGGGCGCATCGGCTACACCTTC
TRBJ1-2 | NA | NA | TRBV4-2 | CASSQVDGFLDNYGYTF | TGTGCCAGCAGCCAAGTGGATGGTTTTCTCGACAACTATGGCTACACCTTC
TRBJ1-1 | NA | NA | TRBV6-5 | CASNFDGPPSTEAFF | TGTGCCAGCAACTTCGACGGCCCTCCGAGCACTGAAGCTTTCTTT
TRBJ2-5 | NA | NA | TRBV5-1 | CASSLEAVKETQYF | TGCGCCAGCAGCTTGGAGGCGGTTAAAGAGACCCAGTACTTC
TRBJ2-1 | NA | NA | TRBV20-1 | CSASPSGQFTYNEQFF | TGCAGTGCTAGCCCATCCGGACAGTTCACCTACAATGAGCAGTTCTTC